The subject of this entry is one TCR beta chain. There is no known antigen for this receptor. Base qualities are missing; no much larger clone stands one base away. Spanning cysteine to phenylalanine, the CDR3 consists of 15 amino acids. Only CDR3 DNA remains: 45 bases, in frame from the first base. The trim is 3 bases for V and 3 bases for J, with a gap of 14 bases between the germline ends. CDR1 is given as KGHSH and CDR2 as LQKENI, both from the germline V gene. The cohort consisted of approximately 670 healthy bone marrow donors. Cohort members were all nominally healthy when sampled, although unrecorded immune exposures were likely present. The donor tested CMV seropositive, placing the donor among the 289 seropositive members of the cohort. Every donor gave a peripheral blood sample, and the peripheral blood mononuclear cells from that sample were used for TCR beta sequencing. The Qiagen DNeasy Blood Extraction Kit was used to extract genomic DNA from the blood cell samples.

This specimen belongs to a study of cytomegalovirus exposure and HLA in healthy donors (dated by TCRdb to the late 2010s). With respect to the entire study: An earlier analysis of under 600 of the donors reported 250 to 300 Gb of sequence data and 120 million or so unique TCR beta sequences from about 180 million T cells. HLA typing covered class I and class II loci at four-digit resolution. An earlier analysis of fewer than 750 of the donors used high-throughput TCR beta sequencing to judge whether each TCR beta V gene segment behaved as functional or pseudogenic. In addition to the first cohort of approximately 650 subjects, a separate validation cohort of about 120 different subjects was used. Roughly 5 DR-DQ haplotypes were handled as single units for association and clustering because linkage in the cohort was strong. In a later genetic analysis, genome-wide SNP genotypes for about three fifths of the roughly 670 donors were used, and that subset was treated as a discovery cohort. Of the 300 to 400 genotyped donors, about 80% fell in the genetic ancestry cluster associated with self-reported Caucasian donors. On average, around 200,000 unique TCR beta nucleotide sequences were sequenced per donor among roughly 430 genotyped donors of the cohort, with roughly 20% of those sequences being non-productive. All discovery cohort repertoires had been generated using a single sequencing platform. The study profiled the T cell repertoires of under 700 subjects by immunosequencing and related them to cytomegalovirus serostatus. The study aimed to test whether signatures of past pathogen exposure could be identified by cataloging public T cell receptors. The later analysis used no new phenotypic data to find candidate immune exposures, relying instead on TCR beta sequences and their occurrence across donors. To study patterns of TCR occurrence, a later analysis re-analyzed previously published TCR beta repertoires from 666 donors and added high-resolution HLA genotyping. An early release that covered about 640 HLA-typed donors contained around 300 gigabases of sequencing data and 65 million to 100 million unique TCR sequences. Donor age, sex, ethnicity and CMV serostatus were collected together with the repertoire data. To predict cytomegalovirus infection status, the study brought together high-throughput TCR immunosequencing, statistical association of individual TCRs with disease status, and machine learning. The number of typed donors differed by locus: roughly 620-630 for A, B, C, DRB1 and DQB1; 522 for DQA1; approximately 610 for DPA1; and some 450 for DPB1. Findings and caveats that apply to the study as a whole: It was suggested by the authors that the approach could potentially be generalized to other disease states and immunological phenotypes. Correlated functional status among segregating V segments might reflect linkage disequilibrium, but an unknown experimental factor could not be ruled out. Sequencing depth was assumed to be roughly uniform across donors in the presence/absence analyses, though that assumption may not hold. A later analysis reported that several top co-occurrence clusters appeared linked to parvovirus B19, influenza, CMV and Epstein-Barr virus. The 87-base-pair reads could not distinguish some IMGT-functional V segments, including TRBV6-2 and TRBV6-3, so those segments were excluded. When HLA alleles, especially DR and DQ, strongly co-occurred, attributing TCR associations to individual alleles was difficult. Across donors, most TCR sequences were observed very rarely, whereas some public TCRs were present in many individuals. In both the original and validation cohorts, the classifier was reported to diagnose cytomegalovirus status with high specificity and sensitivity. A further reported finding was that TCR beta sequences accurately predicted the HLA-A and HLA-B alleles for most subjects in the first cohort. Most CMV-associated TCR beta chains appeared to be HLA-restricted in a later analysis, and the HLA associations seemed to be driven largely by CMV exposure. In an earlier analysis of more than 450 of the donors, most TCR beta V segments were observed in productive rearrangements about 87% or about 30% of the time, broadly matching IMGT annotations. Because HLA typing was unavailable for some donors at each locus, only the typed subset was used in association tests. A group of highly shared sequence variants was considered likely to be a technical artifact of the sequencing pipeline. In a later analysis, TCR association rates were found to vary across HLA loci, with the most associated TCRs seen for DRB1 alleles and the fewest for HLA-C alleles. In a later analysis, HLA-associated TCR beta chains were found to be more clonally expanded and to have lower generation probabilities than equally common non-associated chains. CMV serostatus was the only immune exposure information available for the cohort. In the study, some 160 TCR beta chains were listed as associated with cytomegalovirus. In vitro tests confirmed that a few of the cytomegalovirus-associated TCR beta chains recognize cytomegalovirus antigens. Because counts were too low, 15 to 20 rarely observed V segments, including chromosome 9 orphons, were excluded from the earlier analysis of under 650 of the donors. V-gene and J-gene trimming of TCR beta chains was associated with a missense DCLRE1C variant in a later genetic analysis, and the association was replicated in an independent cohort. The cohort was sequenced for TCR beta chains only, and without alpha or paired-chain data the features that could be detected were limited. According to a later genetic analysis, donors in an Asian-associated ancestry cluster had fewer N-insertions in productive TCRs than the approximately 690-donor mean. Specific HLA alleles were associated with 15,000 to 20,000 TCR beta sequences at a false discovery rate of 0.05 in a later analysis.

The library relied on the immunoSEQ multiplex PCR assay. For the multiplex PCR, a mixture combining 60 forward primers for TCR Vbeta segments and 13 reverse primers for TCR Jbeta segments was used. The CDR3 region of rearranged TCR beta genes was amplified from genomic DNA with a multiplex PCR assay. The amplified TCR beta libraries were sequenced on the Illumina HiSeq System as 87-base-pair reads. Concerning the study's data processing: Across the 600 to 700 repertoires, a later analysis counted tens of millions of unique TCR beta chains, roughly 11 million of which were shared by at least two donors. Raw reads were error-corrected and collapsed into unique sequences by a nearest-neighbor algorithm in which closely related sequences were merged to remove PCR and sequencing errors. Alignment of CDR3 sequences to IMGT reference sequences was used to assign V, D and J gene segments. Each retained sequence needed at least a six-nucleotide match to both a V gene segment and a J gene segment. Rearrangements were called productive when the CDR3 lacked stop codons and stayed in frame with V and J; all others were non-productive. CDR3 was defined by IMGT convention, running from the second conserved V-encoded cysteine to the conserved J-encoded phenylalanine. The earlier analysis of 450 to 750 of the donors excluded any sequence lacking an unambiguous match to a single V gene segment. An earlier analysis of several hundred of the donors called V segments functional above 56.7% productive rearrangements and segregating when the between-donor standard deviation exceeded 5%. A statistical classification framework was built for diagnosing cytomegalovirus status from the catalog of TCR beta chain sequences. A later analysis assigned V and J genes by comparing TCR nucleotide sequences with IMGT/GENE-DB human TR gene sequences. A later analysis assigned CDR3 sequences and most-parsimonious VDJ recombination scenarios with the TCRdist pipeline. In a later analysis, each TCR beta chain was defined by its CDR3 amino acid sequence together with its V-gene family, and reads without a unique V-gene family were excluded. As a way to deal with suspected cross-contamination and a sequencing artifact, a later analysis dropped roughly 620 nucleotide sequences that were highly shared and had low generation probability. A later analysis calculated a clonal expansion index for each public chain from normalized within-repertoire ranks of inferred template counts. In a later analysis, generation probabilities were computed with a VDJ recombination model fitted to out-of-frame rearrangements, and the resulting probabilities were checked against IGoR. A later analysis scored TCR-TCR, TCR-HLA and TCR-CMV co-occurrence with hypergeometric tests, applying a repertoire-size bias correction to TCR pairs. A later analysis estimated false discovery rates by permuting HLA or CMV assignments 20 times. In a later analysis, co-occurring TCRs were grouped using DBSCAN, with TCRdist sequence similarity added in when clustering inside HLA-allele-positive subsets. For co-occurrence clustering, repertoires with fewer than 30,000 or more than 120,000 public chains were excluded, along with roughly 5 repertoires with anomalous nucleotide sharing. TCRdb obtained this table from immuneACCESS and retained in-frame rearrangements with V and J assigned. These tables miss some clones; where compared with another copy, unresolved V genes account for less than half of the shortfall, and the remainder is unexplained. For V, J and clone size, that table is used; D and trimming come from the DNA. The sample table lists 95,000 to 150,000 clones, around 76% of them with a count of one. Of the sample, around 28% falls within the top ten clones.

This clonotype originated in a man aged 60 to 75 in good health and CMV-seropositive. The sequenced material came from PBMCs. This chain joins TRBV18 to TRBJ1-2; the D gene lacks a confident call. The CDR3 protein is CASSPSSGRDYGYTF. Here is the DNA: TGTGCCAGCTCACCCTCCTCGGGGAGAGACTATGGCTACACCTTC.